This T cell receptor beta chain was identified in a study of cytomegalovirus exposure and HLA in healthy donors. Clones were read by immunoSEQ multiplex PCR, and TCRdb kept only the in-frame ones, dropping some. The table has roughly 90,000 clones, around 84% seen once. Looked up from germline, CDR1 is SQVTM and CDR2 is ANQGSEA. There are 14 residues in the CDR3. J lost 2 bases, V lost 6 bases, and 5 bases had no gene match. Specimen: PBMCs. The V gene is TRBV29-1, the J gene TRBJ2-2, with 8 bases aligning to TRBD1. The TCR was taken from a man aged 18 to 29 in good health and CMV-seropositive. As DNA, the CDR3 is TGCAGCGTCCTGACAGGGGATAACACCGGGGAGCTGTTTTTT. Its translation: CSVLTGDNTGELFF.